Listed here are 5 T cell receptor beta chains from one sample, sequenced in a study of T cells after posttransplantation cyclophosphamide. TCRdb keeps only in-frame clones here, not all; method: immunoSEQ multiplex PCR. The sample was found to contain nearly 25,000 clones, and every one recurs. The source material was PBMCs. The source is a woman aged 45 to 65 in good health, CMV-negative, and a related stem cell transplant donor.

This clone was counted many times. The V call is TRBV6-6, the J call TRBJ1-3; D unclear. The CDR3 contains 14 residues. Germline V gives CDR1 MNHNY, CDR2 SVGAGI (reference sequence). Trimming removed 6 bases at V and 8 bases at J, with 17 bases between. The CDR3 protein is CASSPPGSRDTIYF. The CDR3 region has the DNA TGTGCCAGCAGCCCCCCGGGTTCGAGGGACACCATATATTTT.

This clone showed up many times. The rearrangement joins TRBV19 to TRBJ1-2; D is unresolved. Germline V gene sequence: CDR1 LNHDA, CDR2 SQIVND (reference sequence). This CDR3 is built from 14 residues. The V and J ends lost 2 bases and 3 bases respectively, with 10 bases between them. This chain's CDR3 is CASSIRSQDYGYTF. The DNA for the CDR3 is TGTGCCAGTAGTATAAGGTCCCAGGACTATGGCTACACCTTC.

This clone was detected many times. The rearrangement links TRBV29-1 to TRBJ2-1, with a tentative D call TRBD1 (6 bases). This CDR3 has 14 amino acids. The V end was cut by 1 base, the J end by 7 bases, with 14 bases between. From germline, CDR1 is SQVTM and CDR2 ANQGSEA. The CDR3 coding sequence is TGCAGCGTTGAAGTCAGGGGAATGTGGAATGAGCAGTTCTTC. It translates to CSVEVRGMWNEQFF.

This clone was recorded many times. Germline is not matched at one junction end, which may reflect a read error. This chain joins TRBV19 and TRBJ1-1; the D gene is possibly TRBD1 (6 bases). Germline V gene lookup returns CDR1 LNHDA and CDR2 SQIVND (reference sequence). This CDR3 is 14 amino acids long. CDR3 DNA: TGTGCCAGTAGCATAGGGGGAGAGGGCACTGAAGCTTTCTTT. Protein product: CASSIGGEGTEAFF.

This clone was seen many times. The chain carries TRBV7-8 and TRBJ2-7, with 7 nucleotides matching TRBD1. The CDR3 consists of 14 residues. After removal of 5 bases from V and 4 bases from J, the junction contained 8 bases not matched to a gene. The V gene's germline CDR1 is SGHVS and CDR2 FQNEAQ. CDR3: CASSLRTGGYEQYF. CDR3 nucleotides: TGTGCCAGCAGCCTCCGGACAGGAGGATACGAGCAGTACTTC.